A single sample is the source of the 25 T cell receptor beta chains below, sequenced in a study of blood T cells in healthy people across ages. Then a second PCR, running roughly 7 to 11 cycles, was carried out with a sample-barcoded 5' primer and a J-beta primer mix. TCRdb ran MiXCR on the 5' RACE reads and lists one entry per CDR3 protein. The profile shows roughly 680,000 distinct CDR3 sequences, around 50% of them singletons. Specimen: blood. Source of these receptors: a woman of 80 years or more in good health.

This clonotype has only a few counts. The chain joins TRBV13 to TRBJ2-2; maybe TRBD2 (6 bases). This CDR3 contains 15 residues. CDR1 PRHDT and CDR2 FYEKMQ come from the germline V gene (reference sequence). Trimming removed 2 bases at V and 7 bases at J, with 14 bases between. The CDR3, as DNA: TGTGCCAGCAGCTTACCGGCGGGACGGGGCGGGGAGCTGTTTTTT. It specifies CASSLPAGRGGELFF.

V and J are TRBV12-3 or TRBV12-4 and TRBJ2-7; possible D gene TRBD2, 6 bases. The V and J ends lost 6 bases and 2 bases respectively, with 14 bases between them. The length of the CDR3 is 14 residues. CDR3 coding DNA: TGTGCCAGCAGCCCGGAGGGGTACGCCTACGAGCAGTACTTC. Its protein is CASSPEGYAYEQYF.

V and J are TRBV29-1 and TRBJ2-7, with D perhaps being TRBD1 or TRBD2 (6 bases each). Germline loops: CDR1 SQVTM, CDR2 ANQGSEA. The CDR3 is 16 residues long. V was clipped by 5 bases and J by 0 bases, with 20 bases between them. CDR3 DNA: TGCAGCGTTCGGACCGAAAAGGGGGGTGGCTCCTACGAGCAGTACTTC. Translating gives CSVRTEKGGGSYEQYF.

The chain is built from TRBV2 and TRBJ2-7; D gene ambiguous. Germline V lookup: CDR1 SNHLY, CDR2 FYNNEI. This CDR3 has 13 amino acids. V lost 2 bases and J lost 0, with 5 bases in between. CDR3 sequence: CASSESVSYEQYF. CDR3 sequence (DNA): TGTGCCAGCAGTGAAAGCGTCTCCTACGAGCAGTACTTC.

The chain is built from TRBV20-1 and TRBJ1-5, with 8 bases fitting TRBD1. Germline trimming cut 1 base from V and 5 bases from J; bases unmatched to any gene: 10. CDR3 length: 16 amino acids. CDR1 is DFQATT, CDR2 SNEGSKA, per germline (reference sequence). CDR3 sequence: CSARVGNRGTHQPQHF. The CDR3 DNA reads TGCAGTGCTAGAGTCGGGAACAGGGGGACTCATCAGCCCCAGCATTTT.

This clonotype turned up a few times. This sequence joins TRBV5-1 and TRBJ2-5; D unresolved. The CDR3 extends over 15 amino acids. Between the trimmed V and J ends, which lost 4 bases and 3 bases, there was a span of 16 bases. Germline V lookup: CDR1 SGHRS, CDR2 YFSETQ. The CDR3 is CASSRLQGREETQYF. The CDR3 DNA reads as TGCGCCAGCAGCCGGCTTCAAGGAAGGGAAGAGACCCAGTACTTC.

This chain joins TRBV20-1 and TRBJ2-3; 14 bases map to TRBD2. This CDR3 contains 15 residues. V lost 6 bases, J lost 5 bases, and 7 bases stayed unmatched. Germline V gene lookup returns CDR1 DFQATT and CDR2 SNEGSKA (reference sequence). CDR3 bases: TGCAGTGCCGCGGACGGGACTAGCGGGAGAGATACGCAGTATTTT. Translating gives CSAADGTSGRDTQYF.

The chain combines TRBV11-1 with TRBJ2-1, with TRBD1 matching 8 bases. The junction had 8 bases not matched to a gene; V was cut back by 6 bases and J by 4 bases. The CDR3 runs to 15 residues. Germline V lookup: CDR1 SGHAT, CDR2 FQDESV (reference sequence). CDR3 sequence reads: CASRPGTGEYNEQFF. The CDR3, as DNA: TGTGCCAGCAGGCCCGGGACAGGAGAATACAATGAGCAGTTCTTC. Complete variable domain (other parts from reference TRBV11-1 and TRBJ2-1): EAEVAQSPRYKITEKSQAVAFWCDPISGHATLYWYRQILGQGPELLVQFQDESVVDDSQLPKDRFSAERLKGVDSTLKIQPAELGDSAMYLCASRPGTGEYNEQFFGPGTRLTVL.

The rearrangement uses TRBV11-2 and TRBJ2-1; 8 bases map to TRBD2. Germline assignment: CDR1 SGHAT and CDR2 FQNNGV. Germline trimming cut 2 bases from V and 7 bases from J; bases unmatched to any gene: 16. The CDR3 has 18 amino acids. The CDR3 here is CASSLRSPGGAVVNEQFF. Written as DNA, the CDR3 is TGTGCCAGCAGCTTAAGGAGCCCCGGGGGGGCCGTCGTAAATGAGCAGTTCTTC.

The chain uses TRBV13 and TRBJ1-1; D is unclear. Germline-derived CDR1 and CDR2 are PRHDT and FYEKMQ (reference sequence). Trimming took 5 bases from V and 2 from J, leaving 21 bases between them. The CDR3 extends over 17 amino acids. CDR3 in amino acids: CASSPVGLRRYNTEAFF. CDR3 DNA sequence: TGTGCCAGCAGCCCCGTCGGGTTAAGGAGATATAACACTGAAGCTTTCTTT.

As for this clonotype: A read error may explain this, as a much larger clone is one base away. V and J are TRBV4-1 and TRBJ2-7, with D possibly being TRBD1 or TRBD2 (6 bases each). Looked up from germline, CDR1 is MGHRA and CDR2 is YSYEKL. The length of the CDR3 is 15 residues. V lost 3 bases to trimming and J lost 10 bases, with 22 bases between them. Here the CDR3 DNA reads TGCGCCAGCAGCCAGGGGGGCGACCGGATTGAAACCCAGTACTTC. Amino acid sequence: CASSQGGDRIETQYF.

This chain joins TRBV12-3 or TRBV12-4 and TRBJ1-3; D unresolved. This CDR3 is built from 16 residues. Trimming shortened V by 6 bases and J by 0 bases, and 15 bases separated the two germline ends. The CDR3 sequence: CASRMIVGSSGNTIYF. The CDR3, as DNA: TGTGCCAGCAGGATGATCGTAGGGAGCTCTGGAAACACCATATATTTT.

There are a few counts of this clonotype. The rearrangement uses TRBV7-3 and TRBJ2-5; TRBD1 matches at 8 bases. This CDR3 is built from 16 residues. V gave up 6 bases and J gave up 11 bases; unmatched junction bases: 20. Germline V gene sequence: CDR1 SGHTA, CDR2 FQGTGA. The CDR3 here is CASSLDRDRRRNEQYF. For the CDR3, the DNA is TGTGCCAGCAGTTTGGACAGGGACCGACGACGCAATGAGCAGTACTTC. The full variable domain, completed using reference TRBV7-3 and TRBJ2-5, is GAGVSQTPSNKVTEKGKYVELRCDPISGHTALYWYRQSLGQGPEFLIYFQGTGAADDSGLPNDRFFAVRPEGSVSTLKIQRTERGDSAVYLCASSLDRDRRRNEQYFGPGTRLLVL.

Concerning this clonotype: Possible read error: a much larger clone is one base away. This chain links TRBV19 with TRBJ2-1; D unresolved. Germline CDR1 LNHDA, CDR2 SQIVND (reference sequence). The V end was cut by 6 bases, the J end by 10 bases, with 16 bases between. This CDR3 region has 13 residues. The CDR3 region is CASRGTDTYEQFF. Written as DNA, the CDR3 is TGTGCCAGTAGGGGCACGGATACCTACGAGCAGTTCTTC.

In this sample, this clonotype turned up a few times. The CDR3 spells CASSVEGGEKLFF. The CDR3 DNA follows: TGTGCCAGCAGCGTAGAGGGGGGAGAAAAACTGTTTTTT. The chain employs TRBV9 and TRBJ1-4; D perhaps matches TRBD1 (6 bases). Trimming pared 0 bases from V and 8 bases from J, leaving 8 bases between. Germline V gives CDR1 SGDLS, CDR2 YYNGEE. The CDR3 runs to 13 residues.

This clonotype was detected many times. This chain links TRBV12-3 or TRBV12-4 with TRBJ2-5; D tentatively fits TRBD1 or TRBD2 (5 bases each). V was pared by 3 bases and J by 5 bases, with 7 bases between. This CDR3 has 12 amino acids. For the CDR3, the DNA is TGTGCCAGCAGTTTTTGGGGGGAGACCCAGTACTTC. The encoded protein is CASSFWGETQYF.

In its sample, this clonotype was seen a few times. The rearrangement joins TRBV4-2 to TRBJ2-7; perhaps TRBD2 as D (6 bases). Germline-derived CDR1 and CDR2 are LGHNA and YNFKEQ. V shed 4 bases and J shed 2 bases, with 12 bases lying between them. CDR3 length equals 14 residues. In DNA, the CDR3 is TGTGCCAGCAGCCTCCTGGCGGGGACCTACGAGCAGTACTTC. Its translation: CASSLLAGTYEQYF.

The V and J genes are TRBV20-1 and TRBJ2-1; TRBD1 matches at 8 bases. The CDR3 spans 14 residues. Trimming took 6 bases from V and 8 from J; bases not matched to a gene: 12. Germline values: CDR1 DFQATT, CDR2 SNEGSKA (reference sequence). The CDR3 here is CSAIPGQVDDEQFF. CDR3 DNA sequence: TGCAGTGCGATACCGGGACAGGTGGACGATGAGCAGTTCTTC.

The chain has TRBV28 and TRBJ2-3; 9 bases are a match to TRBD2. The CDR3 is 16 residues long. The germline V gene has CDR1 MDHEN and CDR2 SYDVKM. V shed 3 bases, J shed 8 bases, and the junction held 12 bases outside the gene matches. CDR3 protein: CASSLPSGVRVGTQYF. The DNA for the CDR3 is TGTGCCAGCAGTTTGCCTAGCGGGGTTCGAGTAGGTACGCAGTATTTT. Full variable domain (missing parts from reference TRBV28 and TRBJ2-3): DVKVTQSSRYLVKRTGEKVFLECVQDMDHENMFWYRQDPGLGLRLIYFSYDVKMKEKGDIPEGYSVSREKKERFSLILESASTNQTSMYLCASSLPSGVRVGTQYFGPGTRLTVL.

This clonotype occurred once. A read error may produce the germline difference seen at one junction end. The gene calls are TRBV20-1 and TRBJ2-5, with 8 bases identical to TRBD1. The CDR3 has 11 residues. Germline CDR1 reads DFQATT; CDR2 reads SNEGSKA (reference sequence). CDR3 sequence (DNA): TGTAGTGCTAGTGACAGGGGCGGGCAGTACTTC. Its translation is CSASDRGGQYF.

This chain's CDR3 is CAWSVRSGRTPYEQYF. CDR3 sequence (DNA): TGTGCCTGGAGTGTACGGAGCGGGAGGACCCCCTACGAGCAGTACTTC. The rearrangement joins TRBV30 to TRBJ2-7; TRBD2 aligns across 9 bases. V dropped 0 bases and J dropped 2; count of bases not matched to a gene: 8. Germline-derived CDR1 and CDR2 are GTSNPN and SVGIG (reference sequence). This CDR3 has 16 amino acids.

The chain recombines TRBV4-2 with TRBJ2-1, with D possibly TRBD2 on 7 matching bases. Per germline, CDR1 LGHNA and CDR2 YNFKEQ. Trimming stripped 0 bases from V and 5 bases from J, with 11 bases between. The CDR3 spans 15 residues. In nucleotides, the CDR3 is TGTGCCAGCAGCCAAGATGGGGGGGCCGACAATGAGCAGTTCTTC. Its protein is CASSQDGGADNEQFF.

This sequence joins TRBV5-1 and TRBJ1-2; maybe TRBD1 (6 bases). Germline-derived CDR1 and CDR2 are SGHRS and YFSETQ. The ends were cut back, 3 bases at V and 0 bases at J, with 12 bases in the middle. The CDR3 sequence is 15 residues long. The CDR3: CASSYDRQPNYGYTF. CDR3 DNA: TGCGCCAGCAGCTACGACAGGCAACCTAACTATGGCTACACCTTC.

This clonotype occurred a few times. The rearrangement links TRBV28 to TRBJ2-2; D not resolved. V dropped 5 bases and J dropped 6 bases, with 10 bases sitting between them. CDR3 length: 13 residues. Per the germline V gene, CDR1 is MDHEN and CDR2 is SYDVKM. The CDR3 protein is CASSRGLPGELFF. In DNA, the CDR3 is TGTGCCAGCAGTCGAGGTCTCCCCGGGGAGCTGTTTTTT.

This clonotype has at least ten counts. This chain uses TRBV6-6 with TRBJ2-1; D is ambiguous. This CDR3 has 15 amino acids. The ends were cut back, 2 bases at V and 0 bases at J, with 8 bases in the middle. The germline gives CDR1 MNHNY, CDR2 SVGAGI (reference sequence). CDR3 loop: CASSYDVYSYNEQFF. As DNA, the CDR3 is TGTGCCAGCAGTTACGACGTTTACTCCTACAATGAGCAGTTCTTC.